The 7 T cell receptor beta chains below were found in one sample sequenced in a study of T cell repertoires in cytomegalovirus infection. What these receptors recognize is not known. TCRdb fed the reads into MiXCR, producing one record per CDR3 protein. In the table there are 650,000 to 900,000 distinct CDR3 sequences, 29% of which are singletons. Sequenced material: cultured CD8+ T cells from PBMCs, taken from culture after CMV antigen stimulation. Receptors were obtained from a human donor in good health (CMV status not recorded). Some clones in this sample may be carry-over from other donors' samples.

The chain links TRBV27 to TRBJ1-1; maybe TRBD1 (5 bases). V was shortened by 11 bases and J by 4 bases, with 14 bases between the two germline ends. Per the germline V gene, CDR1 is MNHEY and CDR2 is SMNVEV (reference sequence). The CDR3 loop spans 12 amino acids. In nucleotides, the CDR3 is TGTGCCGGCAAACACGGGGGCACTGAAGCTTTCTTT. It encodes CAGKHGGTEAFF.

This clonotype appeared a few times. The chain recombines TRBV2 with TRBJ1-2; D is unresolved. V dropped 1 base and J dropped 4 bases, with 10 bases sitting between them. This CDR3 has 14 amino acids. CDR1 and CDR2 (germline): SNHLY, FYNNEI. CDR3 sequence (DNA): TGTGCCAGCAGTGAAGGTGTCAGCTTCTATGGCTACACCTTC. Translating it yields CASSEGVSFYGYTF. The entire variable domain, with the rest obtained from reference TRBV2 and TRBJ1-2, is as follows: EPEVTQTPSHQVTQMGQEVILRCVPISNHLYFYWYRQILGQKVEFLVSFYNNEISEKSEIFDDQFSVERPDGSNFTLKIRSTKLEDSAMYFCASSEGVSFYGYTFGSGTRLTVV.

There are a few counts of this clonotype. The chain joins TRBV10-3 to TRBJ1-3; tentative D call: TRBD1 (5 bases). V gave up 10 bases and J gave up 0 bases, with 13 bases separating them. Per the germline V gene, CDR1 is ENHRY and CDR2 is SYGVKD. The CDR3 contains 14 residues. As DNA, the CDR3 is TGTGCCAGCCGGGGACCAAACTCTGGAAACACCATATATTTT. It translates to CASRGPNSGNTIYF.

This clonotype has at least ten counts. The V and J genes are TRBV6-1 and TRBJ1-1; perhaps TRBD1 as D (6 bases). Germline V gene sequence: CDR1 MNHNS, CDR2 SASEGT. Trimming cost V 6 bases and J 6 bases, with 11 bases left between them. The CDR3 consists of 12 residues. CDR3 region: CASSSWTAEAFF. The DNA for the CDR3 is TGTGCCAGCAGCTCCTGGACAGCTGAAGCTTTCTTT.

The rearrangement links TRBV12-3 or TRBV12-4 to TRBJ2-1, with TRBD1 matching over 10 bases. The CDR3 length is 11 residues. Trimming removed 8 bases from V and 8 bases from J; junction bases left unmatched: 0. The CDR3 sequence is CASGQGDEQFF. As DNA, the CDR3 is TGTGCCAGCGGACAGGGGGATGAGCAGTTCTTC.

Ten or more counts support this clonotype. The rearrangement links TRBV7-9 to TRBJ1-5; no clear D. The length of the CDR3 is 15 residues. Germline V gene data show CDR1 as SEHNR and CDR2 as FQNEAQ (reference sequence). V dropped 1 base and J dropped 6 bases, with 13 bases sitting between them. CDR3 residues: CASSLGREWGQPQHF. CDR3 nucleotide sequence: TGTGCCAGCAGCTTAGGGAGGGAATGGGGTCAGCCCCAGCATTTT.

V usage is TRBV12-3 or TRBV12-4 and J usage is TRBJ1-6; perhaps TRBD1 as D (5 bases). The CDR3 consists of 20 residues. V was cut by 4 bases and J by 4 bases, with 26 bases left in between. The CDR3: CASSWGLPEDPLLYNSPLHF. CDR3 nucleotides: TGTGCCAGCAGTTGGGGCCTCCCTGAAGATCCGCTCTTATATAATTCACCCCTCCACTTT.